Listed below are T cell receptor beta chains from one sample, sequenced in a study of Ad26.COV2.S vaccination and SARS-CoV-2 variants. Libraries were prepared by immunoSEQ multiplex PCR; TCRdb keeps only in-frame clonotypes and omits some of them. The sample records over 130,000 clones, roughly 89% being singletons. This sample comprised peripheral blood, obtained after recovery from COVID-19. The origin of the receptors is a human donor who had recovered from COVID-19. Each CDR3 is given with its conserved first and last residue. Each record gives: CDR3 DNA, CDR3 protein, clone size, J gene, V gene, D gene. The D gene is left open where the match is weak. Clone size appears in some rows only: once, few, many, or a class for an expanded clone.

DNA: TGTGCCAGCAGCAAAGCGGCGGACAGGGGGTGGATTTCCTACAATGAGCAGTTCTTC; CDR3: CASSKAADRGWISYNEQFF; size: .; J: TRBJ2-1; V: TRBV21-1; D: .
DNA: TGTGCCAGCAGTTACTCGAAAACCCTACAGACCCAGTACTTC; CDR3: CASSYSKTLQTQYF; size: .; J: TRBJ2-5; V: TRBV6-5; D: .
DNA: TGTGCCAGCAGCCCTCCGGGGAGGGTCTCCTACGAGCAGTACTTC; CDR3: CASSPPGRVSYEQYF; size: .; J: TRBJ2-7; V: TRBV28; D: TRBD2
DNA: TGTGCCAGCAGTTATGATCTTTATGGCTACACCTTC; CDR3: CASSYDLYGYTF; size: .; J: TRBJ1-2; V: TRBV6-5; D: .
DNA: TGTGCCAGCAGTTATCGACAGGGAATATGGGGTGAGCAGTTCTTC; CDR3: CASSYRQGIWGEQFF; size: .; J: TRBJ2-1; V: TRBV6-5; D: TRBD1
DNA: TGTGCCAGCCAAAAGGACAAATTATTTAGCAATCAGCCCCAGCATTTT; CDR3: CASQKDKLFSNQPQHF; size: few; J: TRBJ1-5; V: TRBV2; D: .
DNA: TGTGCCACCAGCAGAGACAGGGGAAGAGGGATTCAGTACTTC; CDR3: CATSRDRGRGIQYF; size: many; J: TRBJ2-4; V: TRBV15; D: .
DNA: TGTGCCAGCAGCTTTTTAACAGGGAGGAACACTGAAGCTTTCTTT; CDR3: CASSFLTGRNTEAFF; size: .; J: TRBJ1-1; V: TRBV5-6; D: .
DNA: TGTGCCAGCAGCTTAGGGGCAAGGGAGCTGTTTTTT; CDR3: CASSLGARELFF; size: .; J: TRBJ2-2; V: TRBV7-9; D: .
DNA: TGTGCCAGCAGCGTAGCTGAAAACTCGCGGGGGGAGACCCAGTACTTC; CDR3: CASSVAENSRGETQYF; size: .; J: TRBJ2-5; V: TRBV9; D: TRBD2
DNA: TGTGCCAGTCACATGGGACTGCTCGATGGCTACACCTTC; CDR3: CASHMGLLDGYTF; size: .; J: TRBJ1-2; V: TRBV6-5; D: .
DNA: TGTGCCAGCAGCCTAACAGGTCTTGGCAACACCATATATTTT; CDR3: CASSLTGLGNTIYF; size: .; J: TRBJ1-3; V: TRBV14; D: .
DNA: TGTGCCAGCAGTCCCGGGCCCCTTAGCACTGAAGCTTTCTTT; CDR3: CASSPGPLSTEAFF; size: .; J: TRBJ1-1; V: TRBV28; D: .
DNA: TGTGCCAGCAGCTTGGGGCAGATTACAGATACGCAGTATTTT; CDR3: CASSLGQITDTQYF; size: .; J: TRBJ2-3; V: TRBV5-5; D: .
DNA: TGTGCCAGCAGTCCCGTTTGGACTCAGCCCCAGCATTTT; CDR3: CASSPVWTQPQHF; size: .; J: TRBJ1-5; V: TRBV28; D: .